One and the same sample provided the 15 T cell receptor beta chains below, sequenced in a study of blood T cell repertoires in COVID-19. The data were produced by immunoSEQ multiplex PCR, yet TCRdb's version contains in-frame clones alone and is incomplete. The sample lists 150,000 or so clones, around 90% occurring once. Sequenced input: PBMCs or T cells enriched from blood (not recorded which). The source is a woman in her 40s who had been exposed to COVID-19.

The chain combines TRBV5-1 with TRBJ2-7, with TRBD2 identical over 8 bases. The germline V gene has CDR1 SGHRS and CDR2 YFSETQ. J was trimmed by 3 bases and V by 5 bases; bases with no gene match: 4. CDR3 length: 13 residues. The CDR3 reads CASSTGTSYEQYF. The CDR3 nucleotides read TGCGCCAGCAGTACAGGGACTAGCTACGAGCAGTACTTC.

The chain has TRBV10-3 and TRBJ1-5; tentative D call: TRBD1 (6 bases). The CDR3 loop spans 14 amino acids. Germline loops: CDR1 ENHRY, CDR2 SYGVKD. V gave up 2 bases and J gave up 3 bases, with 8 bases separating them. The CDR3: CAISEEGDNQPQHF. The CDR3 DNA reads TGTGCCATCAGTGAGGAGGGGGACAATCAGCCCCAGCATTTT.

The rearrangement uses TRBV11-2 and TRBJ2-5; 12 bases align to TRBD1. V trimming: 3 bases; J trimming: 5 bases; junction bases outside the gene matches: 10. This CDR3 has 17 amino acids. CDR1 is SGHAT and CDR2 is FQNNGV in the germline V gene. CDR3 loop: CASSFPGTGGPHETQYF. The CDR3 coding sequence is TGTGCCAGCAGCTTCCCCGGGACAGGGGGCCCACATGAGACCCAGTACTTC.

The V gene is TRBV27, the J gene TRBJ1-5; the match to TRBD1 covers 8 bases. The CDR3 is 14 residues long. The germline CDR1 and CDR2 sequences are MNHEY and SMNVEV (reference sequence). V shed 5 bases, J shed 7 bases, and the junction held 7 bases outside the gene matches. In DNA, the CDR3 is TGTGCCAGCAGTCCAGGACAGGGCGGGCAGCCCCAGCATTTT. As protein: CASSPGQGGQPQHF.

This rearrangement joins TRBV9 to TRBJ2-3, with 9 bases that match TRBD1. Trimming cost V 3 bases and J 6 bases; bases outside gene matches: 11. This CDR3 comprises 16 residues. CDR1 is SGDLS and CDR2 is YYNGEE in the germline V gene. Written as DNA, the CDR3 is TGTGCCAGCAGCGAGGCCCCCGGGACAGGGTCGGATACGCAGTATTTT. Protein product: CASSEAPGTGSDTQYF.

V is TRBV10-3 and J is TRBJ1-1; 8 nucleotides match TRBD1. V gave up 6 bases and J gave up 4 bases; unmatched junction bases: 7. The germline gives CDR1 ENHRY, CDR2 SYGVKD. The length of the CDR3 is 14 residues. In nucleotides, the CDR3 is TGTGCCATCAGGCTACAGGGGGGAGGCACTGAAGCTTTCTTT. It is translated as CAIRLQGGGTEAFF.

The CDR3 spells CASSRGQGGTYEQYF. The CDR3 DNA reads TGTGCCAGCAGCCGGGGACAGGGAGGAACCTACGAGCAGTACTTC. V and J are TRBV5-4 and TRBJ2-7; 9 bases map to TRBD1. The trim removed 4 bases at V and 2 bases at J, leaving 7 bases unmatched. Germline V gives CDR1 SGHNT, CDR2 YYREEE (reference sequence). This CDR3 spans 15 amino acids.

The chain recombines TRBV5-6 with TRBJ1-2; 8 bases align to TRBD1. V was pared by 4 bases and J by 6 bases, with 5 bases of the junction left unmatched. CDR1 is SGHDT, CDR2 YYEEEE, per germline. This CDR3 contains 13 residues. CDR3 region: CASSPGQENGYTF. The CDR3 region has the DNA TGTGCCAGCAGCCCGGGACAGGAAAATGGCTACACCTTC.

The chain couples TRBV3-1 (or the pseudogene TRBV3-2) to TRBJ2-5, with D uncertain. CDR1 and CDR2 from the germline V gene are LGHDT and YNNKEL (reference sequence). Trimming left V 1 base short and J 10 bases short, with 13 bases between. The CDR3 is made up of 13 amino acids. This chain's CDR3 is CASSQGGRKLQYF. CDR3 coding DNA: TGTGCCAGCAGCCAAGGTGGTCGTAAACTCCAGTACTTC.

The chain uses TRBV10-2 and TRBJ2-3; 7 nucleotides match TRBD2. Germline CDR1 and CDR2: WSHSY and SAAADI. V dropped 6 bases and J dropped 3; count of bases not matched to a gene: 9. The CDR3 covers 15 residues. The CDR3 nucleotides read TGCGCCAGCAGGGATGCGGGAGTAAGTACAGATACGCAGTATTTT. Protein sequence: CASRDAGVSTDTQYF.

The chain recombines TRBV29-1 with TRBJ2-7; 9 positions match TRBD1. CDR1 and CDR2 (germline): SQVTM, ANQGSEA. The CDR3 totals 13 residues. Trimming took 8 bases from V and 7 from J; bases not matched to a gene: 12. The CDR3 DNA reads TGCAGCATGGGACAGGGCCCAACAGGGGAGCAGTACTTC. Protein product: CSMGQGPTGEQYF.

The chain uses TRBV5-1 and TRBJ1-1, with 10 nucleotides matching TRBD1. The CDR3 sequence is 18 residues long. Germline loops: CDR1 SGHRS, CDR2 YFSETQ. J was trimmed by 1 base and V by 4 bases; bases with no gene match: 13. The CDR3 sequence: CASSMPTGGADTNTEAFF. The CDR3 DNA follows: TGCGCCAGCAGCATGCCGACAGGGGGCGCAGACACGAACACTGAAGCTTTCTTT.

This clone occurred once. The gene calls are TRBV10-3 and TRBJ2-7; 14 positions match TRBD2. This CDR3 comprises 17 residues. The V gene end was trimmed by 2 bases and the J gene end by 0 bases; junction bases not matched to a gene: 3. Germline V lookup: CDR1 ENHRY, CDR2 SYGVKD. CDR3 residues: CAISEGLAGGSSYEQYF. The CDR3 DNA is TGTGCCATCAGTGAGGGACTAGCGGGGGGCAGCTCCTACGAGCAGTACTTC.

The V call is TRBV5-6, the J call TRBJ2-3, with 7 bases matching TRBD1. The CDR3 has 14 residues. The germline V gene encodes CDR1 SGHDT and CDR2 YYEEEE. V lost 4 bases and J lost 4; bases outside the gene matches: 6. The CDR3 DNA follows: TGTGCCAGCAGCAGACGGACAGGTGCAGATACGCAGTATTTT. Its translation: CASSRRTGADTQYF.

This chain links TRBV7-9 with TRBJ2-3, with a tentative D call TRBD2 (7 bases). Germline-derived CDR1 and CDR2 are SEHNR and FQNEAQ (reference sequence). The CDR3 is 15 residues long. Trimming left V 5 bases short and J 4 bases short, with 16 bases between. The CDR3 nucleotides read TGTGCCAGCAGCCGGGATCGGGGGGCGGCAGATACGCAGTATTTT. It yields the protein CASSRDRGAADTQYF. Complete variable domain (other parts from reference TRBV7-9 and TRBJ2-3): DTGVSQNPRHKITKRGQNVTFRCDPISEHNRLYWYRQTLGQGPEFLTYFQNEAQLEKSRLLSDRFSAERPKGSFSTLEIQRTEQGDSAMYLCASSRDRGAADTQYFGPGTRLTVL.